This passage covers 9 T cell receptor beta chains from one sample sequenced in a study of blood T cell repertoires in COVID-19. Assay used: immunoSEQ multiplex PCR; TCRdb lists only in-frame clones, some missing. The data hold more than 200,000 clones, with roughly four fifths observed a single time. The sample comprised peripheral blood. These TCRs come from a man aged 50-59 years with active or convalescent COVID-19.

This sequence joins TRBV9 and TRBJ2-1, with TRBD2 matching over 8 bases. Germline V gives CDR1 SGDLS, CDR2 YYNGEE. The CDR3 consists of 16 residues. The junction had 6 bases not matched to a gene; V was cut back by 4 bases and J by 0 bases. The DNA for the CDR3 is TGTGCCAGCAGCCCCGGCGGGGGGCTCTCCTACAATGAGCAGTTCTTC. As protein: CASSPGGGLSYNEQFF.

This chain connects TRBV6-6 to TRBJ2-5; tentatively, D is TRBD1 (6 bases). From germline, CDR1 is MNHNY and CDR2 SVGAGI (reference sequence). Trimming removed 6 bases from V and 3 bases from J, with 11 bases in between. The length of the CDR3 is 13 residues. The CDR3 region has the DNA TGTGCCAGCAGCCCCGGGACAAAAGAGACCCAGTACTTC. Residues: CASSPGTKETQYF.

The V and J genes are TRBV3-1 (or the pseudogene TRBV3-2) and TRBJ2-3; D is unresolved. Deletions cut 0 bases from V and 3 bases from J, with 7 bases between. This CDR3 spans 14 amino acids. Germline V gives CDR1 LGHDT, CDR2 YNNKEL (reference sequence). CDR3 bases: TGTGCCAGCAGCCAAGATTTTCAGACAGATACGCAGTATTTT. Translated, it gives CASSQDFQTDTQYF.

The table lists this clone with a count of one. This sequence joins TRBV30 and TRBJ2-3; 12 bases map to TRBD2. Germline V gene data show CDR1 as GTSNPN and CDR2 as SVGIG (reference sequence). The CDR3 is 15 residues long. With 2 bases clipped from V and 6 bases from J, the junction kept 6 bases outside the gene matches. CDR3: CAWSHGLAGTDTQYF. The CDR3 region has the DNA TGTGCCTGGAGTCATGGACTAGCGGGGACGGATACGCAGTATTTT.

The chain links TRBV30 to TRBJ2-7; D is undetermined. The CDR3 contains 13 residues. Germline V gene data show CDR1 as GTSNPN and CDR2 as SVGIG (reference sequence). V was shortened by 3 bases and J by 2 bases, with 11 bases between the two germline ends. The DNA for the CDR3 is TGTGCCTGGAGGGCAGAGGTCCCCTACGAGCAGTACTTC. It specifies CAWRAEVPYEQYF.

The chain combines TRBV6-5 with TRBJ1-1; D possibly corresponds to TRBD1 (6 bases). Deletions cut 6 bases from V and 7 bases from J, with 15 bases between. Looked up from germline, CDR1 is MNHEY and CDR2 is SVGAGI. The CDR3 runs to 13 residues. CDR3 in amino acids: CASSTTRGGEAFF. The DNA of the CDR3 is TGTGCCAGCAGCACAACGCGAGGGGGTGAAGCTTTCTTT.

As DNA, the CDR3 is TGTGCCAGCAGCTTAGCGCAAGGGGCTGGGAACACTGAAGCTTTCTTT. Translation: CASSLAQGAGNTEAFF. The chain combines TRBV7-2 with TRBJ1-1, with D maybe TRBD1 (5 bases). CDR1 SGHTA and CDR2 FQGNSA come from the germline V gene. The CDR3 is 16 amino acids. With 0 bases removed from V and 1 base from J, the gap between germline ends came to 12 bases.

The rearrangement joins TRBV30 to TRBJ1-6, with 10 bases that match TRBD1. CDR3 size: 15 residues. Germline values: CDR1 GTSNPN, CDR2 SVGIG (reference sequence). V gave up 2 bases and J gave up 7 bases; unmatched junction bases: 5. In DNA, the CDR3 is TGTGCCTGGAGTCAAGGGACAGGGGACAATTCACCCCTCCACTTT. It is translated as CAWSQGTGDNSPLHF.

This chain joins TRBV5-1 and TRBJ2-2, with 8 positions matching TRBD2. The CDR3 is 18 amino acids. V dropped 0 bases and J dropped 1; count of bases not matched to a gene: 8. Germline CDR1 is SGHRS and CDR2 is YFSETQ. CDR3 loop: CASSLVGGLAGNTGELFF. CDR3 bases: TGCGCCAGCAGCTTGGTAGGAGGCCTAGCGGGGAACACCGGGGAGCTGTTTTTT.